A selection of T cell receptor beta chains follows, all from one sample in a study of response to subunit inactivated influenza vaccine. TCRdb ran MiXCR on the RT-PCR reads and lists one entry per CDR3 protein. The table shows more than 600,000 distinct CDR3 sequences, with under 20% occurring only once. The sample here was PBMCs from blood, taken around 5 days after vaccination. These receptors all stem from a man between 45 and 60 years old who received an inactivated influenza vaccine. Each CDR3 is given with its conserved first and last residue. A D gene is named only where the DNA matches it firmly. Clone size appears in some rows only: once, few, many, or a class for an expanded clone.

j_call	clone_size	d_call	v_call	cdr3_aa	cdr3_nt
TRBJ2-2	-	TRBD1	TRBV9	CASSDAGTVNTGELFF	TGTGCCAGCAGCGACGCCGGGACAGTGAACACCGGGGAGCTGTTTTTT
TRBJ2-7	few	-	TRBV4-2	CASSQGGVLAYEQYF	TGTGCCAGCAGCCAAGGAGGCGTATTGGCCTACGAGCAGTACTTC
TRBJ2-5	-	TRBD2	TRBV20-1	CSAREPGLAGTETQYF	TGCAGTGCTAGAGAACCGGGACTAGCGGGGACAGAGACCCAGTACTTC
TRBJ2-2	-	-	TRBV12-3/TRBV12-4	CASSPLWGMGTGELFF	TGTGCCAGCAGTCCCCTTTGGGGGATGGGAACCGGGGAGCTGTTTTTT
TRBJ2-4	-	-	TRBV9	CASSAGTGGIQYF	TGTGCCAGCAGCGCCGGGACCGGGGGAATTCAGTACTTC
TRBJ2-7	few	TRBD1	TRBV9	CASSVRDRGTYEQYF	TGTGCCAGCAGCGTACGGGACAGAGGAACCTACGAGCAGTACTTC
TRBJ2-7	-	-	TRBV11-2	CASSLHLEGGEQYF	TGTGCCAGCAGCTTACACCTGGAGGGCGGCGAGCAGTACTTC
TRBJ2-1	few	TRBD2	TRBV6-2/TRBV6-3	CASRAGLRNEQFF	TGTGCCAGCAGAGCGGGACTTAGGAATGAGCAGTTCTTC
TRBJ2-1	few	TRBD2	TRBV2	CASSDRTSGRRGIEQFF	TGTGCCAGCAGTGATAGGACTAGCGGGAGGCGGGGTATTGAGCAGTTCTTC
TRBJ2-1	many	-	TRBV6-1	CASSDFPLGGNEQFF	TGTGCCAGCAGCGATTTCCCGTTGGGCGGCAATGAGCAGTTCTTC
TRBJ2-1	-	TRBD2	TRBV13	CASSLEASGYYNEQFF	TGTGCCAGCAGCTTAGAGGCTAGCGGGTACTACAATGAGCAGTTCTTC
TRBJ2-3	few	-	TRBV27	CASSSAGASDTQYF	TGTGCCAGCAGTTCCGCGGGGGCCTCGGATACGCAGTATTTT
TRBJ2-7	few	-	TRBV7-7	CASSQLGGEQYF	TGTGCTAGCAGCCAACTAGGCGGCGAGCAGTACTTC
TRBJ2-1	few	TRBD1	TRBV18	CASSPRTGLISYNEQFF	TGTGCCAGCTCACCACGGACAGGCTTAATCTCCTACAATGAGCAGTTCTTC
TRBJ2-7	-	TRBD2	TRBV4-1	CASSQVGRRGVGEQYF	TGCGCCAGCAGCCAAGTTGGCAGGCGGGGGGTAGGCGAGCAGTACTTC
TRBJ2-7	many	TRBD1	TRBV6-5	CASSYSGQGRSEQYF	TGTGCCAGCAGTTACTCGGGACAGGGGAGAAGCGAGCAGTACTTC
TRBJ2-7	-	-	TRBV20-1	CSANPGTQYLSYEQYF	TGCAGTGCCAATCCCGGGACACAGTATCTCTCCTACGAGCAGTACTTC
TRBJ2-5	-	-	TRBV7-6	CASSYSGGVETQYF	TGTGCCAGCAGCTACAGTGGAGGGGTGGAGACCCAGTACTTC
TRBJ1-2	many	-	TRBV12-3/TRBV12-4	CASSLVPANYGYTF	TGTGCCAGCAGTTTAGTGCCAGCTAACTATGGCTACACCTTC
TRBJ1-5	few	-	TRBV5-1	CASSLGQGHNQPQHF	TGCGCCAGCAGCTTGGGGCAGGGCCACAATCAGCCCCAGCATTTT
TRBJ2-2	-	-	TRBV4-3	CASSRWAHDTGELFF	TGCGCCAGCAGCCGCTGGGCTCATGACACCGGGGAGCTGTTTTTT
TRBJ2-1	-	-	TRBV20-1	CSARGYLNSYNEQFF	TGCAGTGCTAGAGGATACCTTAACTCCTACAATGAGCAGTTCTTC
TRBJ2-3	many	-	TRBV7-2	CASSLQTGGTDTQYF	TGTGCCAGCAGCTTACAAACGGGGGGCACAGATACGCAGTATTTT
TRBJ1-4	once	-	TRBV4-1	CASSQLQGHEKLIF	TGCGCCAGCAGCCAATTACAGGGACATGAAAAACTGATTTTT
TRBJ2-5	few	TRBD2	TRBV20-1	CSDTTSGVRETQYF	TGCAGTGACACTACTAGCGGGGTCCGGGAGACCCAGTACTTC
TRBJ2-2	-	-	TRBV3-1	CASSQADLNTGELFF	TGTGCCAGCAGTCAAGCCGATCTGAACACCGGGGAGCTGTTTTTT
TRBJ2-7	-	-	TRBV20-1	CSARFPPYEQYF	TGCAGTGCTAGGTTCCCTCCCTACGAGCAGTACTTC
TRBJ1-5	-	-	TRBV21-1	CASSPKVRQDRNSNQPQHF	TGTGCCAGCAGCCCCAAAGTGAGACAGGATAGAAATAGCAATCAGCCCCAGCATTTT
TRBJ2-1	-	TRBD2	TRBV7-2	CASSFGLAGGSNEQFF	TGTGCCAGCAGCTTCGGACTAGCGGGAGGTTCCAATGAGCAGTTCTTC
TRBJ1-1	few	TRBD1	TRBV18	CASSPPAGGPTEAFF	TGTGCCAGCTCACCCCCCGCAGGGGGCCCCACTGAAGCTTTCTTT
TRBJ1-2	-	TRBD1	TRBV2	CASRRGPIETNYGYTF	TGTGCCAGCCGCAGGGGGCCAATCGAGACTAACTATGGCTACACCTTC
TRBJ2-1	-	TRBD1	TRBV5-5	CATGGGQGFYNEQFF	TGTGCCACCGGGGGAGGACAGGGGTTCTACAATGAGCAGTTCTTC
TRBJ2-2	few	TRBD1	TRBV11-2	CASSPPDRAPTGELFF	TGTGCCAGCAGCCCACCGGACAGGGCCCCCACCGGGGAGCTGTTTTTT
TRBJ1-5	-	TRBD1	TRBV9	CASSRGQGAQPQHF	TGTGCCAGCAGCAGAGGACAGGGGGCTCAGCCCCAGCATTTT
TRBJ2-1	many	TRBD2	TRBV25-1	CASSDDMTSGYYNEQFF	TGTGCCAGCAGTGACGATATGACTAGCGGTTATTACAATGAGCAGTTCTTC
TRBJ2-7	-	TRBD1	TRBV10-3	CAISGRQGYEQYF	TGTGCCATCAGTGGGCGACAGGGATACGAGCAGTACTTC
TRBJ2-7	-	-	TRBV6-2/TRBV6-3	CASSYSSGTGREQYF	TGTGCCAGCAGTTACTCTTCAGGGACGGGCCGCGAGCAGTACTTC
TRBJ2-5	many	-	TRBV7-9	CASSFFGGPEETQYF	TGTGCCAGCAGCTTTTTTGGCGGGCCAGAAGAGACCCAGTACTTC
TRBJ2-1	many	-	TRBV12-3/TRBV12-4	CASTQGSVANEQFF	TGTGCCAGCACCCAGGGGTCAGTGGCCAATGAGCAGTTCTTC